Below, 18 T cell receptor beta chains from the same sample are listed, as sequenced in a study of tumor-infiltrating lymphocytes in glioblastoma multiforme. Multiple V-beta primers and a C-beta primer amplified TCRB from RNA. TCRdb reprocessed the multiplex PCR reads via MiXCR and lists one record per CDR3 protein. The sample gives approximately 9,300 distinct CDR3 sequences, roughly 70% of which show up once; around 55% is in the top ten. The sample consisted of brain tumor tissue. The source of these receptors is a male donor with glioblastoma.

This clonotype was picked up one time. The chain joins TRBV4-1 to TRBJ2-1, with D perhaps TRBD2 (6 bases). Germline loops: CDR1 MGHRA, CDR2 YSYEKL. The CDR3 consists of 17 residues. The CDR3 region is CVNSQGTGRSSYNEQFF. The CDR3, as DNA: TGCGTCAACAGCCAAGGGACTGGAAGGAGCTCCTACAATGAGCAGTTCTTC.

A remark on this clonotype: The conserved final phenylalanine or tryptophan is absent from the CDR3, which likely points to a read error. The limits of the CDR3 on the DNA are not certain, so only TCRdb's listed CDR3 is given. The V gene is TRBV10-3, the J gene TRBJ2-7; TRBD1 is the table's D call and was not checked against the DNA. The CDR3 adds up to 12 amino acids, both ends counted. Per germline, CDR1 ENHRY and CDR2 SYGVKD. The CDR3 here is CTISESGQEQYS.

This CDR3 reads CASSWQGHPPNEQFF. DNA for the CDR3: TGTGCCAGCAGTTGGCAGGGCCATCCGCCCAATGAGCAGTTCTTC. The J gene is TRBJ2-1, the V gene TRBV6-6; tentative D call: TRBD1 (5 bases). The length of the CDR3 is 15 residues. The V gene lost 4 bases and the J gene lost 6 bases, with 16 bases spanning the gap. Germline CDR1 and CDR2: MNHNY and SVGAGI (reference sequence).

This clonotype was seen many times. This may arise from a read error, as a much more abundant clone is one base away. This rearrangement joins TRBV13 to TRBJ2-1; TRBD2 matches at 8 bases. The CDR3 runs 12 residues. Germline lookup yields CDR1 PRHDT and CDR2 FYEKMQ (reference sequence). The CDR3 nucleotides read TGTGCCAGCAGCGTTAGCGGGACTGAGCGGTTCTTC. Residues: CASSVSGTERFF.

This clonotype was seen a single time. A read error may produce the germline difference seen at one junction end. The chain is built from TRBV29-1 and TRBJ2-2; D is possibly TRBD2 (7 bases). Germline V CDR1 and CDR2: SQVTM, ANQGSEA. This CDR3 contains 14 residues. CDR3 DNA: TGCAGCGTTGGAGGGGGGGTGGACACCGGGGAGCCGTTTTTT. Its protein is CSVGGGVDTGEPFF.

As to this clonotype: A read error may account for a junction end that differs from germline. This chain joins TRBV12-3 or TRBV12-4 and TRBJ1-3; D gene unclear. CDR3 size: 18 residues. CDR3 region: CASSSPQAIFAAGNIIYF. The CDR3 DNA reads TGTGCCAGCAGTTCCCCGCAGGCCATATTCGCTGCTGGAAACATCATATATTTT.

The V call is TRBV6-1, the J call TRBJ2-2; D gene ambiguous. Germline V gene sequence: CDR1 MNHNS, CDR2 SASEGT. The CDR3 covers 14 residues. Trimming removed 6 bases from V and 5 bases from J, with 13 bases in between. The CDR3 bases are TGTGCCAGCAGACGGTACAGACTTACCGGGGAGCTGTTTTTT. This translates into CASRRYRLTGELFF.

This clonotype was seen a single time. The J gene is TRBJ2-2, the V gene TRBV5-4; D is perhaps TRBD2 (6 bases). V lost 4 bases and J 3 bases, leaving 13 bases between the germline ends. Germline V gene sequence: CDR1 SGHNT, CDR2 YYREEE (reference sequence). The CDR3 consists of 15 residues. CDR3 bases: TGTGCCAGCAGCCCGGGGCGGGGAGACACCGGGGAGCTGTTTTTT. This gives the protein CASSPGRGDTGELFF.

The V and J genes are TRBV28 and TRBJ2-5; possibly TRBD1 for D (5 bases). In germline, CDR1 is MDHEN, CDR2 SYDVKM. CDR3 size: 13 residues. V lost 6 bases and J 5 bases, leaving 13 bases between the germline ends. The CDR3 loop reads CASSPAQAETQYF. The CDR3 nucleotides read TGTGCCAGCAGCCCGGCACAGGCGGAGACCCAGTACTTC.

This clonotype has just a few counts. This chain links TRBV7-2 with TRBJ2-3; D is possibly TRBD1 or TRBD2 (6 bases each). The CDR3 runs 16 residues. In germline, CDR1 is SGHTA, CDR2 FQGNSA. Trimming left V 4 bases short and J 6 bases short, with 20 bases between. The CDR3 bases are TGTGCCAGCAGCTCGAACAGGGAGGACGGAGCGGATACGCAGTATTTT. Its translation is CASSSNREDGADTQYF. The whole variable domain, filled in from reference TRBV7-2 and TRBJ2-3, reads GAGVSQSPSNKVTEKGKDVELRCDPISGHTALYWYRQSLGQGLEFLIYFQGNSAPDKSGLPSDRFSAERTGGSVSTLTIQRTQQEDSAVYLCASSSNREDGADTQYFGPGTRLTVL.

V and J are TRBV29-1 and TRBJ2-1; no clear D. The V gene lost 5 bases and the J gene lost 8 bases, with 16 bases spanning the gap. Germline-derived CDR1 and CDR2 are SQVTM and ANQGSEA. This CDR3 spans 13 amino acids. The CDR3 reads CSVYAITGDEQFF. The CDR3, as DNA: TGCAGCGTTTACGCGATTACTGGTGATGAGCAGTTCTTC.

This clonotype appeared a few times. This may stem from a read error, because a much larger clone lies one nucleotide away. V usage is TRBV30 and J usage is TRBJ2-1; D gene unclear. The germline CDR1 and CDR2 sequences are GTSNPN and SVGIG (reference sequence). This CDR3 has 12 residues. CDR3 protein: CAWGVGNNEQFF. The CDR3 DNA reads TGTGCCTGGGGTGTCGGAAACAATGAGCAGTTCTTC. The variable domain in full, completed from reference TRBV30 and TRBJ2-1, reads SQTIHQWPATLVQPVGSPLSLECTVEGTSNPNLYWYRQAAGRGLQLLFYSVGIGQISSEVPQNLSASRPQDRQFILSSKKLLLSDSGFYLCAWGVGNNEQFFGPGTRLTVL.

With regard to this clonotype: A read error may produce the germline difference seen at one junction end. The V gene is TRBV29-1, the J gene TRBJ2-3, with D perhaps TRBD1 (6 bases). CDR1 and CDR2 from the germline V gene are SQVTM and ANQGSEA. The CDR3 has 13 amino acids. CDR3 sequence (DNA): TGCGGCGTTGTCCGGGTTGGGACACATATGCAGTATTTT. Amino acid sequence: CGVVRVGTHMQYF.

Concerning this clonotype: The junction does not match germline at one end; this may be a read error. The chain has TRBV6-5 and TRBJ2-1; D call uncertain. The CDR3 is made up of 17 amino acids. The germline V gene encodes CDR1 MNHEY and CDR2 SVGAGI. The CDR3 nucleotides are TGTGCCAGCAGAACTGGCAGACAATACCGGGCGTACAATGAGCAGTTATTC. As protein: CASRTGRQYRAYNEQLF.

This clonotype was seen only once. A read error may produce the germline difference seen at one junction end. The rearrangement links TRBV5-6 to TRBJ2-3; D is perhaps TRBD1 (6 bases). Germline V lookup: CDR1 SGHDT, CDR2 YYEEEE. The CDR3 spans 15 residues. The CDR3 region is CACSLYSGGTGTQYF. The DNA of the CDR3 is TGTGCCTGCAGCTTGTACTCTGGGGGCACAGGCACGCAGTATTTT.

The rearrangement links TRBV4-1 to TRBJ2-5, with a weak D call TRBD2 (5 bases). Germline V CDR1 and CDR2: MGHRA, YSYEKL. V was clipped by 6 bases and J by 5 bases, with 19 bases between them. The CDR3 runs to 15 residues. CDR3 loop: CASRPTPGMIETQYF. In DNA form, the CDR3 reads TGCGCCAGCAGACCGACACCGGGAATGATTGAGACCCAGTACTTC.

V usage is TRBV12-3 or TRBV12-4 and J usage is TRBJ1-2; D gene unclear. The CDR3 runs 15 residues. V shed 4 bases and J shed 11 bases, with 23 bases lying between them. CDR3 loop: CASSSGIYLSDGYTF. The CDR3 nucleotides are TGTGCCAGCAGTTCTGGCATTTATTTATCGGACGGTTACACCTTC.

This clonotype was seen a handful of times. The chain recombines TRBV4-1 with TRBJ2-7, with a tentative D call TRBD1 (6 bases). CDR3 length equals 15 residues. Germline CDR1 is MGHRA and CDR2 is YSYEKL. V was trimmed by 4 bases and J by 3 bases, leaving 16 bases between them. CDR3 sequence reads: CASSRGTQPDYEQYF. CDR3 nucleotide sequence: TGCGCCAGCAGCCGAGGGACACAACCCGACTACGAGCAGTACTTC.